One T cell receptor beta chain is described in this entry. The sample belongs to a study of control samples from healthy donors and cancer patients. The assay was immunoSEQ multiplex PCR, and TCRdb's table has in-frame clones only and misses some. The sample records about 160,000 clones, 70% to 90% being singletons. Germline values: CDR1 MNHEY, CDR2 SMNVEV (reference sequence). The CDR3 is made up of 16 amino acids. Trimming shortened V by 5 bases and J by 1 base, and 17 bases separated the two germline ends. The receptor comes from a man aged 25 to 45 in good health. J is TRBJ1-1 and V is TRBV27; no firm D call. What was sequenced was blood. This chain's CDR3 is CASSPPGTKTNTEAFF. CDR3 bases: TGTGCCAGCAGTCCGCCCGGCACCAAAACGAACACTGAAGCTTTCTTT.